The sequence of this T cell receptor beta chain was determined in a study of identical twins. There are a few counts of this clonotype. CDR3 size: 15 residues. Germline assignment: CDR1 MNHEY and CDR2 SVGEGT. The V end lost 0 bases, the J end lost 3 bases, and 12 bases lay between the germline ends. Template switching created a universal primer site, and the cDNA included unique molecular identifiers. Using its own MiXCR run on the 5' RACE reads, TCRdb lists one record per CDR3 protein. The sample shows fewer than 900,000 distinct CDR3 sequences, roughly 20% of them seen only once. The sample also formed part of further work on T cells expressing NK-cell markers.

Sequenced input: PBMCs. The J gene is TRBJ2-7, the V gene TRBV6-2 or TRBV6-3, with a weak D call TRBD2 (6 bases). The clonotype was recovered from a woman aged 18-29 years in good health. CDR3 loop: CASSYSFVGGYEQYF. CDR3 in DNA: TGTGCCAGCAGTTACTCGTTCGTCGGGGGCTACGAGCAGTACTTC.